This T cell receptor (beta chain) was sequenced during a study of blood T cell repertoires in COVID-19. Study background: The cDNA or gDNA used as material had been derived from T cells, B-cell-depleted T cells, or PBMCs.

Cohorts were determined from participant-reported clinical history. Germline V gives CDR1 SGDLS, CDR2 YYNGEE. Trimming cost V 4 bases and J 9 bases, with 17 bases left between them. The CDR3 runs to 15 residues. In the original processing: Using reference gene primer amplification, nucleated cell counts were estimated. The repertoire was sequenced with immunoSEQ multiplex PCR; TCRdb's copy has only in-frame clones and lacks some. The DNA was the basis for D and trimming; V, J and clone size are from that table. The data contain a few hundred thousand clones, roughly 89% of them singletons. The source is a woman in her 40s who had recovered from COVID-19. Sequenced: PBMCs or T cells enriched from blood (not recorded which). The genes are TRBV9 and TRBJ1-6; D ambiguous. The DNA of the CDR3 is TGTGCCAGCAGCAGTCGACCACAAGGGAGTTCACCCCTCCACTTT. Protein sequence: CASSSRPQGSSPLHF.